This T cell receptor (beta chain) appears in the sequencing data of a study of blood T cell repertoires in COVID-19. Study as a whole: The origin of the acute and convalescent COVID-19 samples was the United States, Italy and Spain. PBMCs, B-cell-depleted T cells, or T cells provided the cDNA or gDNA that made up the material.

Per the study methods: Amplification from reference gene primers served as the basis for estimated nucleated cell counts. Profiled with immunoSEQ multiplex PCR; TCRdb holds only in-frame clones, not every one. V and J calls and clone size come straight from that table; D and trimming were deduced from the DNA. The table shows roughly 200,000 clones, with under 90% occurring only once. The TCR sequence derives from a man between 60 and 70 years old with acute or convalescent COVID-19. Source material: peripheral blood.

The chain's CDR3 is CATSNRETGSPLHF. CDR3 DNA: TGTGCCACCAGTAACAGGGAAACAGGGTCACCCCTCCACTTT. V is TRBV15 and J is TRBJ1-6, with D perhaps TRBD1 (6 bases). Germline V gene lookup returns CDR1 LNHNV and CDR2 YYDKDF (reference sequence). The CDR3 has 14 residues. The V and J ends lost 6 bases and 10 bases respectively, with 16 bases between them.